These 30 T cell receptor beta chains were sequenced from one sample in a study of T cell repertoires in cytomegalovirus infection. These TCRs are of unknown antigen specificity. MiXCR was run by TCRdb on the reads, yielding one entry per CDR3 protein. Of 100,000 to 150,000 distinct CDR3 sequences in the sample, under 30% were seen once. Sequences were obtained from PBMCs, sequenced either directly or after in vitro stimulation (not recorded which). These receptors originate from a human donor in good health (CMV status not recorded). Some clones in this sample may be carry-over from other donors' samples.

This clonotype has just a few counts. This rearrangement joins TRBV6-1 to TRBJ2-6; D call uncertain. This CDR3 comprises 13 residues. Trimming shortened V by 6 bases and J by 4 bases, and 7 bases separated the two germline ends. From germline, CDR1 is MNHNS and CDR2 SASEGT. CDR3 region: CASSRPGANVLTF. DNA for the CDR3: TGTGCCAGCAGCCGCCCGGGGGCCAACGTCCTGACTTTC.

The table lists this clonotype with many counts. The chain employs TRBV27 and TRBJ2-3; D ambiguous. Germline V gene data show CDR1 as MNHEY and CDR2 as SMNVEV (reference sequence). This CDR3 comprises 16 residues. V was cut by 5 bases and J by 6 bases, with 21 bases left in between. The CDR3 loop is CASSPTSRAIRDTQYF. The CDR3 DNA reads as TGTGCCAGCAGTCCCACCTCCCGGGCTATTCGTGATACGCAGTATTTT.

J is TRBJ2-3 and V is TRBV4-1, with 9 bases aligning to TRBD2. This CDR3 region has 17 residues. CDR1 is MGHRA, CDR2 YSYEKL, per germline. V trimming: 3 bases; J trimming: 5 bases; junction bases outside the gene matches: 12. CDR3 region: CASSHRGGGRAIDTQYF. CDR3 nucleotides: TGCGCCAGCAGCCACCGAGGCGGCGGGAGGGCGATAGATACGCAGTATTTT.

The chain links TRBV20-1 to TRBJ2-1; TRBD1 matches at 11 bases. The CDR3 sequence is 14 residues long. The junction had 9 bases not matched to a gene; V was cut back by 7 bases and J by 7 bases. Germline CDR1 and CDR2: DFQATT and SNEGSKA (reference sequence). This chain's CDR3 is CSVWGTGGGNEQFF. The DNA for the CDR3 is TGCAGTGTTTGGGGGACAGGGGGTGGTAATGAGCAGTTCTTC.

This clonotype was seen once. The chain combines TRBV6-2 or TRBV6-3 with TRBJ2-7; 7 bases agree with TRBD2. Losses at the gene ends were 0 bases for V and 0 bases for J; bases not matched to a gene: 8. CDR3 length: 17 amino acids. Germline V gives CDR1 MNHEY, CDR2 SVGEGT. CDR3 amino acids: CASSYSFRDYRSYEQYF. CDR3 DNA: TGTGCCAGCAGTTACTCGTTCCGGGACTATCGCTCCTACGAGCAGTACTTC.

This clonotype was seen only once. The chain combines TRBV6-8 with TRBJ2-2, with 12 bases matching TRBD2. Germline-derived CDR1 and CDR2 are MNHGY and SAAAGT. V dropped 6 bases and J dropped 2; count of bases not matched to a gene: 4. This CDR3 spans 16 amino acids. CDR3 protein: CASRLGLAGNTGELFF. The CDR3 region has the DNA TGTGCCAGCAGACTAGGACTAGCGGGAAACACCGGGGAGCTGTTTTTT.

There are a few counts of this clonotype. V gene TRBV6-6 combines with J gene TRBJ2-5; 9 bases line up with TRBD1. Germline-derived CDR1 and CDR2 are MNHNY and SVGAGI (reference sequence). The CDR3 extends over 17 amino acids. Unmatched junction bases numbered 15, after V lost 5 bases and J lost 5 bases. The DNA for the CDR3 is TGTGCCAGCAGTGGGGGTGGGGGACAGGGCGGTTCGGAGACCCAGTACTTC. Its translation: CASSGGGGQGGSETQYF.

This rearrangement joins TRBV4-1 to TRBJ2-1, with 8 nucleotides matching TRBD2. V shed 0 bases and J 5 bases; nucleotides not matched to a gene: 9. The germline gives CDR1 MGHRA, CDR2 YSYEKL. The CDR3 is 17 amino acids. CDR3 residues: CASSQDHWTSSHNEQFF. The CDR3 DNA follows: TGCGCCAGCAGCCAAGATCACTGGACTAGCAGCCACAATGAGCAGTTCTTC.

This clonotype was detected ten times or more. V is TRBV7-9 and J is TRBJ1-2; D not resolved. Between the trimmed V and J ends, which lost 5 bases and 5 bases, there was a span of 18 bases. Looked up from germline, CDR1 is SEHNR and CDR2 is FQNEAQ (reference sequence). The CDR3 has 15 amino acids. The CDR3 spells CASSGAVRSSYGYTF. CDR3 nucleotides: TGTGCCAGCAGCGGTGCTGTTCGCTCTTCGTATGGCTACACCTTC.

This clonotype was seen only a few times. V gene TRBV7-9 combines with J gene TRBJ2-1, with D possibly TRBD1 on 6 matching bases. This CDR3 spans 12 amino acids. The germline V gene encodes CDR1 SEHNR and CDR2 FQNEAQ (reference sequence). Trimming cost V 5 bases and J 7 bases, with 9 bases left between them. The CDR3 spells CASSGTGNEQFF. CDR3 in DNA: TGTGCCAGCAGCGGAACAGGGAATGAGCAGTTCTTC. Complete variable domain (other parts from reference TRBV7-9 and TRBJ2-1): DTGVSQNPRHKITKRGQNVTFRCDPISEHNRLYWYRQTLGQGPEFLTYFQNEAQLEKSRLLSDRFSAERPKGSFSTLEIQRTEQGDSAMYLCASSGTGNEQFFGPGTRLTVL.

This clonotype was seen more than once but under ten times. V and J are TRBV7-9 and TRBJ2-7; TRBD2 matches 9 bases. V gave up 4 bases and J gave up 4 bases; unmatched junction bases: 11. Germline-derived CDR1 and CDR2 are SEHNR and FQNEAQ (reference sequence). The CDR3 has 16 amino acids. The CDR3 is CASSSETSGSQYEQYF. The DNA for the CDR3 is TGTGCCAGCAGCTCAGAAACTAGCGGGTCTCAGTACGAGCAGTACTTC.

This clonotype was found a few times. This rearrangement joins TRBV27 to TRBJ2-3; D gene uncertain. V was clipped by 4 bases and J by 2 bases, with 7 bases between them. The germline gives CDR1 MNHEY, CDR2 SMNVEV (reference sequence). The CDR3 totals 13 residues. CDR3 nucleotide sequence: TGTGCCAGCAGTTCCTCCCTCACAGATACGCAGTATTTT. Its translation: CASSSSLTDTQYF.

The chain links TRBV15 to TRBJ1-4; D uncertain. V was shortened by 0 bases and J by 3 bases, with 8 bases between the two germline ends. Germline assignment: CDR1 LNHNV and CDR2 YYDKDF (reference sequence). The CDR3 covers 15 residues. The chain's CDR3 is CATSREQRPNEKLFF. The CDR3 nucleotides read TGTGCCACCAGCAGAGAGCAGCGTCCTAATGAAAAACTGTTTTTT.

The table lists this clonotype with a few counts. The chain combines TRBV3-1 with TRBJ1-1, with D uncertain. The CDR3 has 15 residues. V gave up 1 base and J gave up 5 bases, with 14 bases separating them. Looked up from germline, CDR1 is LGHDT and CDR2 is YNNKEL (reference sequence). The CDR3 loop is CASSQGLLGRTEAFF. The CDR3 bases are TGTGCCAGCAGCCAAGGCCTCCTGGGGAGGACTGAAGCTTTCTTT.

This clonotype showed up many times. The V call is TRBV27, the J call TRBJ2-3, with D possibly matching TRBD2 (6 bases). CDR3 length: 15 residues. Trimming cost V 5 bases and J 2 bases, with 14 bases left between them. Germline V gene sequence: CDR1 MNHEY, CDR2 SMNVEV (reference sequence). The CDR3 is CASSPWGVPTDTQYF. Written as DNA, the CDR3 is TGTGCCAGCAGTCCTTGGGGGGTCCCCACAGATACGCAGTATTTT.

This clonotype was seen a single time. This chain uses TRBV3-1 with TRBJ2-1; 8 bases are shared with TRBD2. Germline V gene lookup returns CDR1 LGHDT and CDR2 YNNKEL (reference sequence). CDR3 size: 11 residues. Unmatched junction bases numbered 6, after V lost 10 bases and J lost 10 bases. Here the CDR3 reads CATLGGGEQFF. CDR3 sequence (DNA): TGTGCCACCCTCGGCGGGGGGGAGCAGTTCTTC.

In its sample, this clonotype was seen many times. The V and J genes are TRBV10-3 and TRBJ2-7; D remains unclear. V lost 0 bases to trimming and J lost 3 bases, with 3 bases between them. Germline V gene sequence: CDR1 ENHRY, CDR2 SYGVKD. The CDR3 runs 12 residues. The CDR3 DNA sequence: TGTGCCATCAGTGAGTCTAGCTACGAGCAGTACGTC. Amino acid sequence: CAISESSYEQYV.

This clonotype was recorded a few times. The V and J genes are TRBV4-3 and TRBJ2-2, with D unresolved. Germline lookup yields CDR1 LGHNA and CDR2 YSLEER. The CDR3 totals 17 residues. Trimming left V 0 bases short and J 4 bases short, with 15 bases between. DNA for the CDR3: TGCGCCAGCAGCCAAGATCCTGGTGGGGTCCCCACCGGGGAGCTGTTTTTT. It encodes CASSQDPGGVPTGELFF.

The rearrangement links TRBV6-1 to TRBJ2-7; no clear D gene. The CDR3 runs 11 residues. V gave up 7 bases and J gave up 4 bases, with 8 bases separating them. Germline V lookup: CDR1 MNHNS, CDR2 SASEGT. CDR3 sequence reads: CASNFVYEQYF. The DNA of the CDR3 is TGTGCCAGCAACTTCGTTTACGAGCAGTACTTC.

This clonotype was detected many times. The chain joins TRBV7-2 to TRBJ2-5; no firm D call. The CDR3 consists of 14 residues. V lost 2 bases and J lost 0, with 7 bases in between. The V gene's germline CDR1 is SGHTA and CDR2 FQGNSA. The CDR3 protein is CASSLYSYQETQYF. CDR3 DNA sequence: TGTGCCAGCAGCTTATACAGTTACCAAGAGACCCAGTACTTC.

This clonotype was detected once. The V gene is TRBV6-4, the J gene TRBJ2-3, with 11 bases lining up with TRBD2. Germline CDR1 is MRHNA and CDR2 is SNTAGT. Trimming took 6 bases from V and 2 from J; bases not matched to a gene: 7. CDR3 length: 16 amino acids. CDR3 bases: TGTGCCAGCAGAGTCGGGACTAGCGGTCACACAGATACGCAGTATTTT. Translated, it gives CASRVGTSGHTDTQYF.

This clonotype was counted at least ten times. The gene calls are TRBV7-3 and TRBJ2-3; D not certain. CDR1 and CDR2 from the germline V gene are SGHTA and FQGTGA. The germline V and J ends were trimmed by 1 base and 1 base, with 9 bases remaining between them. The CDR3 has 15 residues. CDR3 residues: CASSLSRDRTDTQYF. The DNA for the CDR3 is TGTGCCAGCAGCTTAAGTCGAGACCGCACAGATACGCAGTATTTT.

This chain links TRBV12-3 or TRBV12-4 with TRBJ2-3; 16 bases align to TRBD2. Losses at the gene ends were 7 bases for V and 4 bases for J; bases not matched to a gene: 11. The CDR3 loop spans 18 amino acids. CDR3 amino acids: CASTPSGLAGGPPDTQYF. CDR3 DNA: TGTGCCAGCACACCCTCGGGACTAGCGGGAGGGCCCCCAGATACGCAGTATTTT.

The gene calls are TRBV12-3 or TRBV12-4 and TRBJ2-7, with 11 nucleotides matching TRBD2. The length of the CDR3 is 13 residues. Trimming took 4 bases from V and 7 from J; bases not matched to a gene: 3. CDR3 coding DNA: TGTGCCAGCAGTTCGAGACTAGCGGGGGAGCAGTACGTC. Translating gives CASSSRLAGEQYV.

This rearrangement joins TRBV29-1 to TRBJ2-5; D is perhaps TRBD1 (6 bases). This CDR3 is built from 13 residues. V shed 4 bases and J shed 2 bases, with 11 bases lying between them. The germline gives CDR1 SQVTM, CDR2 ANQGSEA. The CDR3 DNA reads TGCAGCGTTGGGGGGACACGACAAGAGACCCAGTACTTC. Amino acid sequence: CSVGGTRQETQYF.

At least ten counts were recorded for this clonotype. The chain links TRBV7-2 to TRBJ2-2; D is undetermined. Germline CDR1 reads SGHTA; CDR2 reads FQGNSA. The CDR3 runs to 15 residues. Trimming cost V 3 bases and J 0 bases, with 8 bases left between them. CDR3 amino acids: CASSLAATNTGELFF. The CDR3 bases are TGTGCCAGCAGCTTGGCCGCGACGAACACCGGGGAGCTGTTTTTT.

This clonotype has a handful of counts. V is TRBV19 and J is TRBJ1-1; TRBD1 aligns across 9 bases. The germline CDR1 and CDR2 sequences are LNHDA and SQIVND (reference sequence). The CDR3 consists of 16 residues. The junction had 3 bases not matched to a gene; V was cut back by 1 base and J by 0 bases. The CDR3 DNA reads TGTGCCAGTAGTATAGCCTGGACAGGGGTGAACACTGAAGCTTTCTTT. Amino acids: CASSIAWTGVNTEAFF.

The chain's CDR3 is CSALVSGMQETQYF. The CDR3 DNA reads as TGCAGTGCTCTGGTTAGCGGGATGCAAGAGACCCAGTACTTC. The J gene is TRBJ2-5, the V gene TRBV20-1, with 8 bases fitting TRBD2. This CDR3 has 14 residues. Germline CDR1 reads DFQATT; CDR2 reads SNEGSKA (reference sequence). Germline trimming cut 5 bases from V and 2 bases from J; bases unmatched to any gene: 7.

Here the CDR3 reads CASSLELRSDGYTF. CDR3 in DNA: TGTGCCAGCAGCTTGGAGCTTCGGTCTGATGGCTACACCTTC. V usage is TRBV5-4 and J usage is TRBJ1-2; D uncertain. Trimming took off 0 bases at V and 6 bases at J, with 12 bases between the two ends. CDR1 and CDR2 (germline): SGHNT, YYREEE (reference sequence). There are 14 residues in the CDR3.

This rearrangement joins TRBV7-9 to TRBJ1-1; D may be TRBD1 (6 bases). Trimming removed 5 bases at V and 1 base at J, with 17 bases between. CDR1 and CDR2 from the germline V gene are SEHNR and FQNEAQ (reference sequence). This CDR3 contains 16 residues. The CDR3 protein is CASSPEKGRGNTEAFF. DNA for the CDR3: TGTGCCAGCAGCCCAGAGAAGGGCAGGGGGAACACTGAAGCTTTCTTT.